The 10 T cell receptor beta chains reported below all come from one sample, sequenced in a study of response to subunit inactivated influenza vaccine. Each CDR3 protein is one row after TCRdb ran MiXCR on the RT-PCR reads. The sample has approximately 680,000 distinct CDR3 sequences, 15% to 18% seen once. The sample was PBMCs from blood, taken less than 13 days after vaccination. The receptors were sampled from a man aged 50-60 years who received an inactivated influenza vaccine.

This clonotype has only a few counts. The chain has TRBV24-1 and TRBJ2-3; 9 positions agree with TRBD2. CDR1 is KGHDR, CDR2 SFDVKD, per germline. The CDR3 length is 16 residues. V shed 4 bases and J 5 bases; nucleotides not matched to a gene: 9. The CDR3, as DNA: TGTGCCACCAGTGACAGAAAAGCGGGGGGCCTAGATACGCAGTATTTT. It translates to CATSDRKAGGLDTQYF.

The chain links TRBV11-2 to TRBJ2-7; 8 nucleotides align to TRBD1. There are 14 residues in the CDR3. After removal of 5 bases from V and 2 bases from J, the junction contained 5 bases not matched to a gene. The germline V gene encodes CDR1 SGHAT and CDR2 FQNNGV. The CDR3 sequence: CASSDPGQAYEQYF. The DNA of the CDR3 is TGTGCCAGCAGCGACCCGGGACAGGCCTACGAGCAGTACTTC. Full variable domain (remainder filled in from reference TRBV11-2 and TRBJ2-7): EAGVAQSPRYKIIEKRQSVAFWCNPISGHATLYWYQQILGQGPKLLIQFQNNGVVDDSQLPKDRFSAERLKGVDSTLKIQPAKLEDSAVYLCASSDPGQAYEQYFGPGTRLTVT.

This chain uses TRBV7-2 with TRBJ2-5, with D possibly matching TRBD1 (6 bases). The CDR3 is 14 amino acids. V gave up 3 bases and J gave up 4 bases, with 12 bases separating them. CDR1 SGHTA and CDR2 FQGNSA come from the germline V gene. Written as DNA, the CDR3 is TGTGCCAGCAGCTTCAGGGGTCCCGGAGAGACCCAGTACTTC. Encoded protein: CASSFRGPGETQYF.

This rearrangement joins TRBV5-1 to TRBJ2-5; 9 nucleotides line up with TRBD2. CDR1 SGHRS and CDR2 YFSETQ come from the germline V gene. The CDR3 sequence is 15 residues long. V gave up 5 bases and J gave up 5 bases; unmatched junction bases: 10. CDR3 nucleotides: TGCGCCAGCAGATTAGCCGGGACTAGCAGGGAGACCCAGTACTTC. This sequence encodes CASRLAGTSRETQYF.

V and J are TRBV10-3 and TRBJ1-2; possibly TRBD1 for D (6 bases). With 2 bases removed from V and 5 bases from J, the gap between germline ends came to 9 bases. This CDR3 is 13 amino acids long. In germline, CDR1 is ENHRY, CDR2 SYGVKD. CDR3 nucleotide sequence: TGTGCCATCAGTGAGCCAGGGACATATGGCTACACCTTC. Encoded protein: CAISEPGTYGYTF.

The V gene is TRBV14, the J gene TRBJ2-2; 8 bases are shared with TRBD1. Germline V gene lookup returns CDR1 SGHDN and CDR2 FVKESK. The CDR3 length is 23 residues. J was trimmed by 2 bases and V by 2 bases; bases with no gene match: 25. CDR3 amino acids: CASSQRKVSGDGRDRTNTGELFF. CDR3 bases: TGTGCCAGCAGCCAAAGGAAGGTTTCGGGGGATGGACGGGACAGGACTAACACCGGGGAGCTGTTTTTT.

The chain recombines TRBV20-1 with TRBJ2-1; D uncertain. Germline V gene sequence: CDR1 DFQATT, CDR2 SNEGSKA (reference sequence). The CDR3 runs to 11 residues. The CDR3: CSVAPVNEQFF. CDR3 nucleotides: TGCAGCGTAGCCCCAGTCAATGAGCAGTTCTTC.

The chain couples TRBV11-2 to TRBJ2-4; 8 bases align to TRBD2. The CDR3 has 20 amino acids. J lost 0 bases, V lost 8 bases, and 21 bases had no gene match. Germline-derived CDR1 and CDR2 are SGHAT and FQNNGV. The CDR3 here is CASRSGAGGTAELAKNIQYF. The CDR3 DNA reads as TGTGCCAGCCGCTCGGGGGCGGGGGGCACCGCGGAACTAGCCAAAAACATTCAGTACTTC. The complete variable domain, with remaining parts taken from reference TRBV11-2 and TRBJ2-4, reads EAGVAQSPRYKIIEKRQSVAFWCNPISGHATLYWYQQILGQGPKLLIQFQNNGVVDDSQLPKDRFSAERLKGVDSTLKIQPAKLEDSAVYLCASRSGAGGTAELAKNIQYFGAGTRLSVL.

The CDR3 loop is CASSPGTGFGELFF. DNA of the CDR3: TGTGCCAGCAGCCCAGGGACAGGATTCGGGGAGCTGTTTTTT. This sequence joins TRBV11-2 and TRBJ2-2; TRBD1 matches at 8 bases. V gave up 5 bases and J gave up 7 bases; unmatched junction bases: 6. CDR1 is SGHAT, CDR2 FQNNGV, per germline. The CDR3 is 14 residues long.

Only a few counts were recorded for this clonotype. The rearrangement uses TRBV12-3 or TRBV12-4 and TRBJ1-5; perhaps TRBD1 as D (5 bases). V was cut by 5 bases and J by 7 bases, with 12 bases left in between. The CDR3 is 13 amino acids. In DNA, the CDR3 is TGTGCCAGCAGTACTTCAGGGCTCCAGCCCCAGCATTTT. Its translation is CASSTSGLQPQHF.